Presented here are 4 T cell receptor beta chains from one specimen sequenced in a study of vaccination and CD4 T cells after COVID-19. Treatment indicated: approximately 10-day PBMC culture with coronavirus spike peptide pools or control peptides (ViraFEST assay). Sequenced with the Oncomine TCR Beta short-read assay was DNA taken from cultured CD4+ T cells. TCRdb re-analysed the PCR reads in MiXCR, keeping a single row per CDR3 protein. The sample contains some 11,000 distinct CDR3 sequences, approximately 80% of which appear only once. No antigen is known for these receptors. Sequencing was performed on CD4+ T cells from blood, cultured in vitro. The receptors stem from a human donor who had recovered from COVID-19.

CDR3 DNA: TGTGCCAGCAGCTTAGCAAAGTCCTACGAGCAGTACTTC. Translated, it gives CASSLAKSYEQYF. The rearrangement links TRBV7-2 to TRBJ2-7; D unresolved. This CDR3 has 13 residues. Per germline, CDR1 SGHTA and CDR2 FQGNSA. Trimming removed 0 bases from V and 1 base from J, with 4 bases in between.

J is TRBJ1-1 and V is TRBV7-3; unclear D gene. Trimming removed 0 bases at V and 4 bases at J, with 15 bases between. Germline lookup yields CDR1 SGHTA and CDR2 FQGTGA. The CDR3 spans 16 residues. The CDR3 nucleotides are TGTGCCAGCAGCTTAACCACAGCGGCGGGAGGCACTGAAGCTTTCTTT. Its protein is CASSLTTAAGGTEAFF.

The chain carries TRBV6-2 or TRBV6-3 and TRBJ1-1; TRBD1 is a possible D gene (6 bases). V was cut by 2 bases and J by 1 base, with 14 bases left in between. Per germline, CDR1 MNHEY and CDR2 SVGEGT. This CDR3 is built from 16 residues. The CDR3, as DNA: TGTGCCAGCAGTTACGAGACAGGTGGTTCGAACACTGAAGCTTTCTTT. This translates into CASSYETGGSNTEAFF.

This chain uses TRBV28 with TRBJ1-2; tentatively, D is TRBD1 (5 bases). This CDR3 has 13 amino acids. Trimming removed 5 bases at V and 6 bases at J, with 13 bases between. Germline V gene sequence: CDR1 MDHEN, CDR2 SYDVKM. CDR3 residues: CASSPVSGNGYTF. CDR3 bases: TGTGCCAGCAGTCCAGTATCAGGGAATGGCTACACCTTC.